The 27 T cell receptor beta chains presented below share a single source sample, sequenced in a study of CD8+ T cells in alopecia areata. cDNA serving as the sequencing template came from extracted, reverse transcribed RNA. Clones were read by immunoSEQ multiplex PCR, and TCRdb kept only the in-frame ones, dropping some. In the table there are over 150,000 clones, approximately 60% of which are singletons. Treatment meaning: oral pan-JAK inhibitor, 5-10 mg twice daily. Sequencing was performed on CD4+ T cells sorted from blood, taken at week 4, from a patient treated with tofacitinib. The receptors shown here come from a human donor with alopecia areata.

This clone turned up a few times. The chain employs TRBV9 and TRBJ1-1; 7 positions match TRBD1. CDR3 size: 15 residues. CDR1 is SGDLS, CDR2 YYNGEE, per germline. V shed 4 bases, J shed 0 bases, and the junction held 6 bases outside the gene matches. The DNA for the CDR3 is TGTGCCAGCAGCCCTCAGACAGGGATGAACACTGAAGCTTTCTTT. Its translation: CASSPQTGMNTEAFF.

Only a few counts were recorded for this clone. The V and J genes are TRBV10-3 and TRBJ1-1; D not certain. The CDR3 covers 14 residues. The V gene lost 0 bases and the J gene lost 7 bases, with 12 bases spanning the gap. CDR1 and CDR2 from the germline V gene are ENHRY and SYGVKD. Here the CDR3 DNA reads TGTGCCATCAGTGAGTCGATGCTCGGGATTGAAGCTTTCTTT. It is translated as CAISESMLGIEAFF.

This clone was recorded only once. The CDR3 sequence is CASHSNYGYTF. The DNA of the CDR3 is TGTGCCAGCCACAGTAACTATGGCTACACCTTC. This rearrangement joins TRBV6-5 to TRBJ1-2; D is ambiguous. The V end lost 8 bases, the J end lost 1 base, and 5 bases lay between the germline ends. The CDR3 covers 11 residues. Germline V gene lookup returns CDR1 MNHEY and CDR2 SVGAGI.

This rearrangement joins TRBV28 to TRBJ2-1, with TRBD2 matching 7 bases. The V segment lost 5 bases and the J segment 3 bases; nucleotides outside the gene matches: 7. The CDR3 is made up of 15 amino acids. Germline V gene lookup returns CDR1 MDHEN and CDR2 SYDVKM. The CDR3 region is CASSPTGTIYNEQFF. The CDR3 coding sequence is TGTGCCAGCAGTCCCACCGGGACTATCTACAATGAGCAGTTCTTC.

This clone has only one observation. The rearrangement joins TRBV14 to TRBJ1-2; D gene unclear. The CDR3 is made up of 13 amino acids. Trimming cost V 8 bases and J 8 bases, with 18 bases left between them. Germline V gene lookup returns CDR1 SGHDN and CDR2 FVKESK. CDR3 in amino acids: CASGSVDGLGYTF. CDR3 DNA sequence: TGTGCCAGCGGCTCGGTGGACGGCTTGGGCTACACCTTC.

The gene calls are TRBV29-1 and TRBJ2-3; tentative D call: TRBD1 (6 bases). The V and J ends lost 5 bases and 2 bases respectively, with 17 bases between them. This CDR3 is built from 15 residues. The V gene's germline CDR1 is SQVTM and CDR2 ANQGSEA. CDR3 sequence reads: CSVWGTGISTDTQYF. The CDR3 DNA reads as TGCAGCGTTTGGGGTACAGGGATTTCCACAGATACGCAGTATTTT.

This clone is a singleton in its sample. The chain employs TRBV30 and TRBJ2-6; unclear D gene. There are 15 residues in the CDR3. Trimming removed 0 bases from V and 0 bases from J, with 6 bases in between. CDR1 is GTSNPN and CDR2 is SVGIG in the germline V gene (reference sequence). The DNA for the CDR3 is TGTGCCTGGAGTGTAGAGAACTCTGGGGCCAACGTCCTGACTTTC. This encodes CAWSVENSGANVLTF.

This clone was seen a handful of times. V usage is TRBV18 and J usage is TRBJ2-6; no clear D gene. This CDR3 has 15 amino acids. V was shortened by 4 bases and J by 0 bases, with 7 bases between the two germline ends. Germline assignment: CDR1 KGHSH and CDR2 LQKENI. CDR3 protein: CASSLSHSGANVLTF. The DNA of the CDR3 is TGTGCCAGCTCACTCTCCCACTCTGGGGCCAACGTCCTGACTTTC.

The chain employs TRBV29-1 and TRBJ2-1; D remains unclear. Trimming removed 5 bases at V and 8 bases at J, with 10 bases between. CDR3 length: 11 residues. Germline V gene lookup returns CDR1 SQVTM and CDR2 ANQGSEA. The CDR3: CSVLGFDEQFF. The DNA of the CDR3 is TGCAGCGTTCTAGGTTTCGATGAGCAGTTCTTC.

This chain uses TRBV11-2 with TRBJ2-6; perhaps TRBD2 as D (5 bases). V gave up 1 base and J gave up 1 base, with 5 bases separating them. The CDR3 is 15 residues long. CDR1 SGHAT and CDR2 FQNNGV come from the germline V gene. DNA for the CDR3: TGTGCCAGCAGCTTAGGGACTTCTGGGGCCAACGTCCTGACTTTC. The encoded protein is CASSLGTSGANVLTF.

The CDR3 DNA reads TGTGCCAGCAGCGGACGGGCCACGAACACCGGGGAGCTGTTTTTT. Its translation: CASSGRATNTGELFF. This chain uses TRBV9 with TRBJ2-2, with D hard to call. The CDR3 contains 15 residues. V was trimmed by 3 bases and J by 0 bases, leaving 9 bases between them. Per germline, CDR1 SGDLS and CDR2 YYNGEE.

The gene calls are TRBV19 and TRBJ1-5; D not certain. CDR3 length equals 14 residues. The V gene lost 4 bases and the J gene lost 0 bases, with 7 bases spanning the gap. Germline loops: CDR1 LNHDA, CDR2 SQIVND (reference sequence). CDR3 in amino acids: CASSKRYSNQPQHF. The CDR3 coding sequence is TGTGCCAGTAGTAAAAGATATAGCAATCAGCCCCAGCATTTT. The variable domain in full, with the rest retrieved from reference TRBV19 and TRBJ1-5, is DGGITQSPKYLFRKEGQNVTLSCEQNLNHDAMYWYRQDPGQGLRLIYYSQIVNDFQKGDIAEGYSVSREKKESFPLTVTSAQKNPTAFYLCASSKRYSNQPQHFGDGTRLSIL.

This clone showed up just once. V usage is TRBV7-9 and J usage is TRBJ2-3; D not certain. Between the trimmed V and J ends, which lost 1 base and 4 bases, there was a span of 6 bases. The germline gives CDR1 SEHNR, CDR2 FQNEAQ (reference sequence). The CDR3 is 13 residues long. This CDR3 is CASSLGSSDTQYF. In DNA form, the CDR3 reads TGTGCCAGCAGCTTAGGGTCCTCAGATACGCAGTATTTT.

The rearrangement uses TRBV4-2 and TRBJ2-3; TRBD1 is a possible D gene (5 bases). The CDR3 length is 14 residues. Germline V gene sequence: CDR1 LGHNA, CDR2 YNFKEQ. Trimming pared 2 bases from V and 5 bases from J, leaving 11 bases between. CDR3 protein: CASSQTRVGDTQYF. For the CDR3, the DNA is TGTGCCAGCAGCCAAACCAGGGTTGGAGATACGCAGTATTTT.

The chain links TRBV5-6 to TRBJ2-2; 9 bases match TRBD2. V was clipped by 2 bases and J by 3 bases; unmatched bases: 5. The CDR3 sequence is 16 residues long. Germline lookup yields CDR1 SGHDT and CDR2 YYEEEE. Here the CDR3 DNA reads TGTGCCAGCAGCTTCGGGCTAGCGGGACACACCGGGGAGCTGTTTTTT. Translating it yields CASSFGLAGHTGELFF.

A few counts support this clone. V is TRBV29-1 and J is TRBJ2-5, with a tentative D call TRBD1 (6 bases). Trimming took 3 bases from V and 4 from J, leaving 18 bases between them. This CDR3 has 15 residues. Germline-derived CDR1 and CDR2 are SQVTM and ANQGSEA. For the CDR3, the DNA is TGCAGCGTTGATTTGGGGCAGGGGATTCTAGAGACCCAGTACTTC. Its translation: CSVDLGQGILETQYF.

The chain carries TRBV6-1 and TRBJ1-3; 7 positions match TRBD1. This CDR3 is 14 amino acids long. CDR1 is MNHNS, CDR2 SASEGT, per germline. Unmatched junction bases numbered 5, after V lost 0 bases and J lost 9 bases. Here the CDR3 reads CASSEAGQFFTIYF. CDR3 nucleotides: TGTGCCAGCAGTGAAGCGGGACAGTTTTTCACCATATATTTT.

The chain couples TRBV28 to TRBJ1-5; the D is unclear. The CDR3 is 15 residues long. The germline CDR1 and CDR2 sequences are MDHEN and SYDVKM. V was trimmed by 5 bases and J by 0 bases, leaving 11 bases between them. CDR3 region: CASSPRWGSNQPQHF. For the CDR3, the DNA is TGTGCCAGCAGTCCCCGGTGGGGTAGCAATCAGCCCCAGCATTTT.

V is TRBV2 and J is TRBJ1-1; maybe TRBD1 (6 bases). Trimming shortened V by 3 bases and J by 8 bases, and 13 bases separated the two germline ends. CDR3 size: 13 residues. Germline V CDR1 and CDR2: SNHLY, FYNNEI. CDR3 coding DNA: TGTGCCAGCAGTGATGAGGGGGGCAGGGAAGCTTTCTTT. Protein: CASSDEGGREAFF. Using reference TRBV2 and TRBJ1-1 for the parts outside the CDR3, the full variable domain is EPEVTQTPSHQVTQMGQEVILRCVPISNHLYFYWYRQILGQKVEFLVSFYNNEISEKSEIFDDQFSVERPDGSNFTLKIRSTKLEDSAMYFCASSDEGGREAFFGQGTRLTVV.

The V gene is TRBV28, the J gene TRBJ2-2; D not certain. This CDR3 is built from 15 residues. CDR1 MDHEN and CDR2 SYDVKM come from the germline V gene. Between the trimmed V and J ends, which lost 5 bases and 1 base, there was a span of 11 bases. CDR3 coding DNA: TGTGCCAGCAGTCCCGCTAAGCTGAACACCGGGGAGCTGTTTTTT. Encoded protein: CASSPAKLNTGELFF.

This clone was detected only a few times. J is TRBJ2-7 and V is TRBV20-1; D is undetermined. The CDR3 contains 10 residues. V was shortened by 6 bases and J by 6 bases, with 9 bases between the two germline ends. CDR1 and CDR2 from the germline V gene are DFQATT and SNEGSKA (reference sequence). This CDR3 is CSAKQSEQYF. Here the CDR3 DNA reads TGCAGTGCCAAGCAGTCCGAGCAGTACTTC.

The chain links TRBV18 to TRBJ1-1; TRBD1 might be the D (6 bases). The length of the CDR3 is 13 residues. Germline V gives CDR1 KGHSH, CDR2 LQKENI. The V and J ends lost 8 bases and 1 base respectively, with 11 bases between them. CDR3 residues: CASQAGENTEAFF. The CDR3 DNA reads TGTGCCAGCCAGGCAGGGGAGAACACTGAAGCTTTCTTT.

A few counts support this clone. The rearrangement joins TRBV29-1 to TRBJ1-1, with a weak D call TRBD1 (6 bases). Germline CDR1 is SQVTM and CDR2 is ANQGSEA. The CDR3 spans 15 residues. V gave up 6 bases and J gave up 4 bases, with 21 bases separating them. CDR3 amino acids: CSVVGGLGGATEAFF. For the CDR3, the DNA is TGCAGCGTCGTTGGAGGGCTCGGGGGGGCCACTGAAGCTTTCTTT. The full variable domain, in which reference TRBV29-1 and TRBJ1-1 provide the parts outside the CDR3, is SAVISQKPSRDICQRGTSLTIQCQVDSQVTMMFWYRQQPGQSLTLIATANQGSEATYESGFVIDKFPISRPNLTFSTLTVSNMSPEDSSIYLCSVVGGLGGATEAFFGQGTRLTVV.

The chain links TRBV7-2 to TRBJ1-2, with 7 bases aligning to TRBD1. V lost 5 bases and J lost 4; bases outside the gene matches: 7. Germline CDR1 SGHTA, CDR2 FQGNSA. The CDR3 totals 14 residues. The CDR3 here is CASSDVAGGYGYTF. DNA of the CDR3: TGTGCCAGCAGCGATGTGGCAGGGGGCTATGGCTACACCTTC.

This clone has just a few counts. The CDR3 DNA follows: TGTGCTAGTGGAGGGGCCGGCCGGGGCTACACCTTC. Encoded protein: CASGGAGRGYTF. This chain joins TRBV12-5 and TRBJ1-2, with D maybe TRBD1 (5 bases). Trimming left V 6 bases short and J 8 bases short, with 13 bases between. The CDR3 contains 12 residues. Germline V lookup: CDR1 LGHNT, CDR2 FRNRAP.

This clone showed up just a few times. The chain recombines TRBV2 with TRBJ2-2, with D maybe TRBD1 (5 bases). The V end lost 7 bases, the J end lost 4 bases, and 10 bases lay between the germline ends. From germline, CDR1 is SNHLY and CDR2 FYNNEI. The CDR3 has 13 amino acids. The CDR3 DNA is TGTGCCAGCAACACAGGTTTCACCGGGGAGCTGTTTTTT. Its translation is CASNTGFTGELFF.

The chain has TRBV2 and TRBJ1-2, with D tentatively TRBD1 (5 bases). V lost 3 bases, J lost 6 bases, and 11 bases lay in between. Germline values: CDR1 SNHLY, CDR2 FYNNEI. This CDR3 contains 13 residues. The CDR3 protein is CASSEGRVDGYTF. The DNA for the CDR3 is TGTGCCAGCAGTGAGGGCAGGGTCGATGGCTACACCTTC.